The clone carrying this T cell receptor (beta chain) was counted only a few times. Its antigen remains unidentified. This entry comes from a study of response to subunit inactivated influenza vaccine. Study-level results: Only a handful of new T cells, the authors suggested, are recruited with each seasonal influenza vaccination.

MiXCR, run by TCRdb on the RT-PCR reads, gives a single entry per CDR3 protein. The data hold under 550,000 distinct CDR3 sequences, with less than 8% observed a single time. The V and J ends lost 4 bases and 14 bases, in that order; junction bases with no gene match: 6. CDR3 length equals 12 residues. The receptor's source is a man aged 50 to 69 who received an inactivated influenza vaccine. The chain has TRBV12-3 or TRBV12-4 and TRBJ2-1; 9 bases are shared with TRBD1. The source was PBMCs from blood, collected around 2 years after vaccination. The CDR3 region is CASSSPGTGKFF. CDR3 DNA: TGTGCCAGCAGTTCTCCCGGGACAGGGAAGTTCTTC.